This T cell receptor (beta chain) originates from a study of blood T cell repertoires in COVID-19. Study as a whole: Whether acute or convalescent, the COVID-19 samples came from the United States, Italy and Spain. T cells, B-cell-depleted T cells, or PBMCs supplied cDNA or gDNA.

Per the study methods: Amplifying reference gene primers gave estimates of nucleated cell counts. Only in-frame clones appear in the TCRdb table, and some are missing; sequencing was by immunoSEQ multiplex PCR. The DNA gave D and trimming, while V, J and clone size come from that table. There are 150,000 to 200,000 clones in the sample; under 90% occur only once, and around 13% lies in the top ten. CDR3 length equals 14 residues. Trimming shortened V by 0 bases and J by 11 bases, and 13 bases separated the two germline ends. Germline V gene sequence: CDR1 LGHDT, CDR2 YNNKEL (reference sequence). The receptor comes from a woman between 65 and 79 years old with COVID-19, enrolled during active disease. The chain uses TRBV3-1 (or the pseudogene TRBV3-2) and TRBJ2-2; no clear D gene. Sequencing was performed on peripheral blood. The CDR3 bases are TGTGCCAGCAGCCAAGATCACTATGGCGGAGAGCTGTTTTTT. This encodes CASSQDHYGGELFF.